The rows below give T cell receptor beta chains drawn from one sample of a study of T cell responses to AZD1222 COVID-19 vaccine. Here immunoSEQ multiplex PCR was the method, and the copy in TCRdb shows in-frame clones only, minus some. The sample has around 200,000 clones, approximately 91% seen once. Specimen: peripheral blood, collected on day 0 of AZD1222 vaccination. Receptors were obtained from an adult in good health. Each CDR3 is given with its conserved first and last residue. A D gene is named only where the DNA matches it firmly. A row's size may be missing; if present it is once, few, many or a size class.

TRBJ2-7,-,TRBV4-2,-,CASSQEGGGRGYEQYF,TGTGCCAGCAGCCAAGAAGGTGGGGGGCGAGGCTACGAGCAGTACTTC
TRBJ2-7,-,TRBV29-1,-,CSVERWDASYEQYF,TGCAGCGTTGAAAGGTGGGACGCCAGCTACGAGCAGTACTTC
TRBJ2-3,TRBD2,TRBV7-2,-,CASSPRTSGTGDTQYF,TGTGCCAGCAGCCCGCGGACTAGCGGGACTGGAGATACGCAGTATTTT
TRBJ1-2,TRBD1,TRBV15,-,CATSIHRDRGSVNYGYTF,TGTGCCACCAGCATACATCGGGACAGGGGTTCGGTCAACTATGGCTACACCTTC
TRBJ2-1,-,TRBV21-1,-,CAPIGLPDDNEQFF,TGTGCCCCGATTGGCTTACCCGACGACAATGAGCAGTTCTTC
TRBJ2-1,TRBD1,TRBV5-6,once,CASSSYRGRTEQFF,TGTGCCAGCAGCAGCTACAGGGGGCGGACTGAGCAGTTCTTC
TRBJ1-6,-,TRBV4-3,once,CASSQELGGLSNSPLHF,TGCGCCAGCAGCCAAGAACTGGGGGGGCTAAGTAATTCACCCCTCCACTTT
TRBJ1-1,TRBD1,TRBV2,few,CASSQGAGTEAFF,TGTGCCAGCTCACAGGGGGCGGGCACTGAAGCTTTCTTT
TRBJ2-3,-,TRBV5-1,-,CASSPPPTTSTDTQYF,TGCGCCAGCTCCCCTCCTCCGACAACTAGCACAGATACGCAGTATTTT
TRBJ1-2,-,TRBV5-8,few,CASSFPVGRNYGYTF,TGTGCCAGCAGCTTCCCGGTCGGGAGAAACTATGGCTACACCTTC
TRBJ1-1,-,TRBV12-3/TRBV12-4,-,CASSFGPEAFF,TGTGCCAGCAGTTTTGGGCCTGAAGCTTTCTTT
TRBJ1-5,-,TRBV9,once,CASSVGGVTPQHF,TGTGCCAGCAGCGTAGGGGGTGTTACGCCCCAGCATTTT
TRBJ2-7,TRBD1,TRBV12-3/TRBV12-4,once,CASSQGAAYEQYF,TGTGCCAGCAGTCAGGGGGCAGCCTACGAGCAGTACTTC
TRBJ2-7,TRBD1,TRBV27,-,CASSLQGSSYEQYF,TGTGCCAGCAGTCTACAGGGGAGCTCCTACGAGCAGTACTTC
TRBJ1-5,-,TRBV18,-,CASSPRAGGNQPQHF,TGTGCCAGCTCACCACGCGCCGGGGGCAATCAGCCCCAGCATTTT
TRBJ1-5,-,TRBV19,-,CASSIVGRANQPQHF,TGTGCCAGTAGTATAGTCGGACGGGCTAATCAGCCCCAGCATTTT
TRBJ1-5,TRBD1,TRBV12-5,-,CASGTRDRVESNQPQHF,TGTGCTAGTGGTACCCGGGACAGGGTGGAGAGCAATCAGCCCCAGCATTTT
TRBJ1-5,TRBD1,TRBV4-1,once,CASSQKTGGESNQPQHF,TGCGCCAGCAGCCAAAAGACAGGGGGCGAGAGCAATCAGCCCCAGCATTTT
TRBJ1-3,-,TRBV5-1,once,CASSLGQLSSGNTIYF,TGCGCCAGCAGCTTGGGTCAGTTGAGCTCTGGAAACACCATATATTTT
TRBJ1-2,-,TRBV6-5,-,CASIPGGGINYGYTF,TGTGCCAGCATCCCAGGCGGCGGGATTAACTATGGCTACACCTTC
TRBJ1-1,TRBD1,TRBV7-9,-,CASSFPRTGNTEAFF,TGTGCCAGCAGCTTCCCTAGGACAGGGAACACTGAAGCTTTCTTT
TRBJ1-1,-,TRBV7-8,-,CASSPSSTGNTEAFF,TGTGCCAGCAGCCCCAGCAGTACGGGGAACACTGAAGCTTTCTTT
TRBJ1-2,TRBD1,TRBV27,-,CASSFSTGSSYGYTF,TGTGCCAGCAGTTTCTCGACAGGGAGTAGCTATGGCTACACCTTC
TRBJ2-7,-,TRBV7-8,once,CASSFVAYEQYF,TGTGCCAGCAGCTTTGTAGCCTACGAGCAGTACTTC
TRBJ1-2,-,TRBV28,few,CASSSLGGSRYGYTF,TGTGCCAGCAGTTCCCTGGGCGGGTCTCGGTATGGCTACACCTTC
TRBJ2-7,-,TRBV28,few,CASSSPGDISYEQYF,TGTGCCAGCAGCAGCCCGGGCGACATCTCCTACGAGCAGTACTTC
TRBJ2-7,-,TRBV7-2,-,CASSLDRIVYEQYF,TGTGCCAGCAGCTTAGACAGGATAGTCTACGAGCAGTACTTC
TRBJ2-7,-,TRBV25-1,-,CASSVGFEQYF,TGTGCCAGCAGTGTAGGGTTCGAGCAGTACTTC
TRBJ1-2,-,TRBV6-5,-,CASSYSISQGIYGYTF,TGTGCCAGCAGTTACTCGATATCCCAAGGGATCTATGGCTACACCTTC
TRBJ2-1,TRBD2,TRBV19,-,CASSRSGRGHNEQFF,TGTGCCAGTAGTAGAAGCGGGAGGGGCCACAATGAGCAGTTCTTC
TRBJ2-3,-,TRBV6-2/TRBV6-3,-,CASSQNTDTQYF,TGTGCCAGCAGTCAGAACACAGATACGCAGTATTTT
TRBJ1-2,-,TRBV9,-,CASSVGAGYTF,TGTGCCAGCAGCGTAGGGGCTGGCTACACCTTC
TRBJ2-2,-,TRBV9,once,CASSGGRGPTGELFF,TGTGCCAGCAGCGGTGGGAGGGGGCCGACCGGGGAGCTGTTTTTT
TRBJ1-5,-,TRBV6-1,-,CASSEGWGKARNQPQHF,TGTGCCAGCAGTGAAGGGTGGGGGAAAGCTAGAAATCAGCCCCAGCATTTT
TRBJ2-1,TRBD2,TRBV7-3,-,CASSPLAGGLGEQFF,TGTGCCAGCAGCCCCCTAGCGGGAGGTCTGGGTGAGCAGTTCTTC
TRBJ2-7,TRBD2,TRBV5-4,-,CASSRTAGETYEQYF,TGTGCCAGCAGTCGTACGGCGGGGGAGACCTACGAGCAGTACTTC
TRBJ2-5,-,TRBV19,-,CASSLRPPAAETQYF,TGTGCCAGTAGTCTCCGGCCCCCAGCGGCGGAGACCCAGTACTTC
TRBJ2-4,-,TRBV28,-,CASTVTASIHIQYF,TGTGCCAGCACCGTGACTGCGAGTATCCACATTCAGTACTTC
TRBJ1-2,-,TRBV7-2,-,CASSKRVSTDPYGYTF,TGTGCCAGCAGCAAAAGGGTCTCGACAGATCCGTATGGCTACACCTTC
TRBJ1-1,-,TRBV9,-,CASSPRWGIGNTEAFF,TGTGCCAGCAGCCCCAGGTGGGGGATTGGCAACACTGAAGCTTTCTTT
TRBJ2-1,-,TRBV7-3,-,CASSRGNEQFF,TGTGCCAGCAGCCGGGGGAATGAGCAGTTCTTC
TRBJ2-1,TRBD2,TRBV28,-,CASSSGRLAGVDEQFF,TGTGCCAGCAGCTCTGGAAGACTAGCGGGAGTAGATGAGCAGTTCTTC
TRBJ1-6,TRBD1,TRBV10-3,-,CAISLDRTGNSPLHF,TGTGCCATCAGCTTGGACAGGACTGGCAATTCACCCCTCCACTTT
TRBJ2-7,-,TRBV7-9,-,CASSLVQGPYEQYF,TGTGCCAGCAGCTTAGTTCAGGGACCCTACGAGCAGTACTTC